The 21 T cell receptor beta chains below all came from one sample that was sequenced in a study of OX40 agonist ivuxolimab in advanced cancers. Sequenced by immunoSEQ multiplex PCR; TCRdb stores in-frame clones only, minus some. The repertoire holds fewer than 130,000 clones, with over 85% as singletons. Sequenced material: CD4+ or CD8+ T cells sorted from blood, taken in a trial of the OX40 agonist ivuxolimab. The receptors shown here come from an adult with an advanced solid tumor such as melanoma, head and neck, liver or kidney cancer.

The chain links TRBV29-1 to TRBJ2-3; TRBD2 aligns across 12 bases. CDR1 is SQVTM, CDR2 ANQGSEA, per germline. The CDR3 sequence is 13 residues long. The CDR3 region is CSHGLAGPDTQYF. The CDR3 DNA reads TGCAGTCATGGACTAGCGGGACCCGATACGCAGTATTTT.

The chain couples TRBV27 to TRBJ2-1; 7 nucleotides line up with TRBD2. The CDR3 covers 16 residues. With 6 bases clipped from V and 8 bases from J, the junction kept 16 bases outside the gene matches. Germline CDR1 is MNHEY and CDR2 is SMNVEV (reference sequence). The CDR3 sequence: CASSHGRWVAGDEQFF. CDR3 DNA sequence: TGTGCCAGCAGCCACGGGAGGTGGGTAGCGGGCGATGAGCAGTTCTTC.

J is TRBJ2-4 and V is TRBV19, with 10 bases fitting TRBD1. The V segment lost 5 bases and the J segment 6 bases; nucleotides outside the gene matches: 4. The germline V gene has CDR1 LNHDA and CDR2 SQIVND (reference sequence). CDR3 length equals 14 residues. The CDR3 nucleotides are TGTGCCAGTAGTCGCCGGGACAGGGGAAACATTCAGTACTTC. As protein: CASSRRDRGNIQYF. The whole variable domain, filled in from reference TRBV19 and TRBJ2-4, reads DGGITQSPKYLFRKEGQNVTLSCEQNLNHDAMYWYRQDPGQGLRLIYYSQIVNDFQKGDIAEGYSVSREKKESFPLTVTSAQKNPTAFYLCASSRRDRGNIQYFGAGTRLSVL.

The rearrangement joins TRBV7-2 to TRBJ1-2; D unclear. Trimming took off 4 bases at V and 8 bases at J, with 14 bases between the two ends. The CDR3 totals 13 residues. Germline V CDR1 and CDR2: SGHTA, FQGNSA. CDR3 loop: CASSSPPADGYTF. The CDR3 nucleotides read TGTGCCAGCAGCTCACCCCCGGCAGACGGCTACACCTTC.

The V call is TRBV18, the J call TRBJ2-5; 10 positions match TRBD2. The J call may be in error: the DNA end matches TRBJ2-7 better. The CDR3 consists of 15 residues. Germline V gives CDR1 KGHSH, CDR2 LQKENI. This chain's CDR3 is CASSPPSGGADEQYF. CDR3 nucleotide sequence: TGTGCCAGCTCACCACCGAGCGGGGGGGCCGACGAGCAGTACTTC.

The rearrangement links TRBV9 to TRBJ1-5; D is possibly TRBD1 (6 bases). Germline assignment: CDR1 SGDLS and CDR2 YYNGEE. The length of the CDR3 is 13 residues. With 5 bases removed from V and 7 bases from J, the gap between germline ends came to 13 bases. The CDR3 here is CASSATGEQPQHF. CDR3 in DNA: TGTGCCAGCAGTGCGACAGGCGAACAGCCCCAGCATTTT.

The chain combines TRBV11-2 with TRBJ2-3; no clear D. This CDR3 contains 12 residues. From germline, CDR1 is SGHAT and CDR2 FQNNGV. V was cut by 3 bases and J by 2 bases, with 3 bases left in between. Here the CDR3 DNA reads TGTGCCAGCAGCTTGGACACAGATACGCAGTATTTT. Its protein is CASSLDTDTQYF.

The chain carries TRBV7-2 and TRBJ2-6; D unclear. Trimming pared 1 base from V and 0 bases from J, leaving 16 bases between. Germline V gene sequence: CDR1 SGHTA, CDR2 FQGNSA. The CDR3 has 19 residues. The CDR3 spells CASSLGGFGRLSGANVLTF. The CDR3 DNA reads TGTGCCAGCAGCTTAGGTGGCTTCGGCAGACTCTCTGGGGCCAACGTCCTGACTTTC.

DNA for the CDR3: TGTGCCAGCAGTTCCAGAGCGGGAGCTTTCTTT. Protein sequence: CASSSRAGAFF. The V and J genes are TRBV6-1 and TRBJ1-1; D is undetermined. Trimming took off 5 bases at V and 10 bases at J, with 11 bases between the two ends. CDR1 is MNHNS and CDR2 is SASEGT in the germline V gene. The CDR3 spans 11 residues.

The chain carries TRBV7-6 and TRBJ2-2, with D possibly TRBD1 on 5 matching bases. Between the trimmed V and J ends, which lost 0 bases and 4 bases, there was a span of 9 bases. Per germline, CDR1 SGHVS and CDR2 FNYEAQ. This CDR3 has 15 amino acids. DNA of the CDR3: TGTGCCAGCAGCTTAGCGGGGCGCCTCACCGGGGAGCTGTTTTTT. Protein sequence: CASSLAGRLTGELFF. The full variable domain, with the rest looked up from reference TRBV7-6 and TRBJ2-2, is GAGVSQSPRYKVTKRGQDVALRCDPISGHVSLYWYRQALGQGPEFLTYFNYEAQQDKSGLPNDRFSAERPEGSISTLTIQRTEQRDSAMYRCASSLAGRLTGELFFGEGSRLTVL.

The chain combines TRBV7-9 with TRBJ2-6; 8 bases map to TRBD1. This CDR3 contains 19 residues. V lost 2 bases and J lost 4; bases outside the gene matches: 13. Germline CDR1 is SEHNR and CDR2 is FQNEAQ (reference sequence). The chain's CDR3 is CASSLLSGQATHGANVLTF. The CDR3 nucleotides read TGTGCCAGCAGCTTATTATCGGGACAGGCCACGCACGGGGCCAACGTCCTGACTTTC.

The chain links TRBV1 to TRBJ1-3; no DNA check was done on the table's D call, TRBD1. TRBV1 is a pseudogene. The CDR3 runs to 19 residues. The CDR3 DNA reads TGCACCAGCAGCCAAGATCTGGCAGGTCGTCCGTGGTCTGGAAACACCATATATTTT. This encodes CTSSQDLAGRPWSGNTIYF.

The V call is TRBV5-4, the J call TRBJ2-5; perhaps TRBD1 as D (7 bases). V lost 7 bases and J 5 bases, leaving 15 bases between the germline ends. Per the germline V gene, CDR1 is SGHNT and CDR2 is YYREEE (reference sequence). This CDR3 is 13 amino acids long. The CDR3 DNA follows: TGTGCCAGCCAAGAGCCAGGGGGGGAGACCCAGTACTTC. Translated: CASQEPGGETQYF.

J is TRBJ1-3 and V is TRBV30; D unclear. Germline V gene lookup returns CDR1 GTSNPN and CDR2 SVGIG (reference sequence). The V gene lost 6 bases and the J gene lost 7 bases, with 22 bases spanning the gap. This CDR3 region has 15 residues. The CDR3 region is CACGLGLHKGNTIYF. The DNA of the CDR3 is TGTGCCTGTGGACTTGGACTGCATAAGGGTAACACCATATATTTT.

The CDR3 sequence: CASSLGVAGTGEQFF. CDR3 DNA sequence: TGCGCCAGCAGCTTAGGGGTAGCGGGGACCGGGGAGCAGTTCTTC. V gene TRBV5-1 combines with J gene TRBJ2-1, with 8 nucleotides matching TRBD2. The CDR3 contains 15 residues. After removal of 2 bases from V and 10 bases from J, the junction contained 11 bases not matched to a gene. Germline loops: CDR1 SGHRS, CDR2 YFSETQ.

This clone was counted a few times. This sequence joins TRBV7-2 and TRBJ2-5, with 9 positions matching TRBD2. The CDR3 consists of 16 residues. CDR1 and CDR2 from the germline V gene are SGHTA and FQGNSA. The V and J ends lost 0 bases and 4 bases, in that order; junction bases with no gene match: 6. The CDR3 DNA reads TGTGCCAGCAGCTTAGCGGCCGGGACTAGCCTAGAGACCCAGTACTTC. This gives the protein CASSLAAGTSLETQYF.

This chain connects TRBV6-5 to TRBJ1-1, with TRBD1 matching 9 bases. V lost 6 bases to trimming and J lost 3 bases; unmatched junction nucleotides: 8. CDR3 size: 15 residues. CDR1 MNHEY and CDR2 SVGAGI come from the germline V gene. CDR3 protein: CASRKQGATYTEAFF. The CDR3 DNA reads TGTGCCAGCAGAAAACAGGGGGCTACGTACACTGAAGCTTTCTTT.

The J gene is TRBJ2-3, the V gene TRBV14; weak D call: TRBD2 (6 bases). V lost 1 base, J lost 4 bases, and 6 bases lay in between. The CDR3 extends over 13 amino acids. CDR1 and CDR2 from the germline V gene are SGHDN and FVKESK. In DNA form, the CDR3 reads TGTGCCAGCAGCCAAGGACTAGCAGATACGCAGTATTTT. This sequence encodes CASSQGLADTQYF.

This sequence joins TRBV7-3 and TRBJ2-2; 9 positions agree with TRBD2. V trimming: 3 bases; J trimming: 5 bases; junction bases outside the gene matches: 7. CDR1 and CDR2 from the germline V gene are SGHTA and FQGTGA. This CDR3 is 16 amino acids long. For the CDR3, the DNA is TGTGCCAGCAGCTTGTCGCCTAGCGGGAATACCGGGGAGCTGTTTTTT. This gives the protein CASSLSPSGNTGELFF.

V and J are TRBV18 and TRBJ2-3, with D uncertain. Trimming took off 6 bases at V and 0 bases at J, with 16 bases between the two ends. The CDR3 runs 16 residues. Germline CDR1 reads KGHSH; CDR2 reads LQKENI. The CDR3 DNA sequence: TGTGCCAGCTCCCCATCGGACGGCACTAGCACAGATACGCAGTATTTT. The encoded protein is CASSPSDGTSTDTQYF.

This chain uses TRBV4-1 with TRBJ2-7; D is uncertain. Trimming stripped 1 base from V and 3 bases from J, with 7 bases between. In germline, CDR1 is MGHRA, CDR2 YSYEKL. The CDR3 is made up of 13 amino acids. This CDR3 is CASSQASGYEQYF. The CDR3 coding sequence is TGCGCCAGCAGCCAAGCTTCGGGCTACGAGCAGTACTTC.